The clone carrying this TCR beta chain was found once. As yet, its antigen is unknown. Assay used: immunoSEQ multiplex PCR; TCRdb lists only in-frame clones, some missing. The data show fewer than 35,000 clones, with 70% seen just once and roughly 3.8% held by the top ten. This sample was included in a study of vaccination effects on CD4 cells after COVID-19. Trimming took off 7 bases at V and 0 bases at J, with 10 bases between the two ends. The CDR3 spans 13 residues. Looked up from germline, CDR1 is MDHEN and CDR2 is SYDVKM. Cells that had been cultured for 9 to 10 days were the source of isolated CD4+ T cells. At days 3 and 7, half of the medium was exchanged for IL-2 medium. Findings of the study overall: Clones induced by infection and by vaccine showed marked clonal contraction late after vaccination. Common cold coronaviruses were cross-recognized by only 1 of 255 vaccine-induced clones in healthy vaccinees. Limitations: small convalescent group and missing early post-infection timepoints.

The sequence was collected from a human donor who received a COVID-19 vaccine. The rearrangement links TRBV28 to TRBJ2-7; D unclear. The sequenced sample was CD4+ T cells from PBMCs cultured without peptide, obtained before COVID-19 vaccination. This chain's CDR3 is CASTRTDSYEQYF. As DNA, the CDR3 is TGTGCCAGCACTAGGACGGACTCCTACGAGCAGTACTTC.